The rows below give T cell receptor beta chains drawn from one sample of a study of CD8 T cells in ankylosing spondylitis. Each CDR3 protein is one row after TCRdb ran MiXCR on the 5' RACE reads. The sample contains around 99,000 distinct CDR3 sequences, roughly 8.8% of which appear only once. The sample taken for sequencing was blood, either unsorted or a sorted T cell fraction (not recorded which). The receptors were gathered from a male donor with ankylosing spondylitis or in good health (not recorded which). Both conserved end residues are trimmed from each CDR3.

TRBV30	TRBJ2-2	AWTAQLNTGELF
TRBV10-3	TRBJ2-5	AISFRDDRGTQY
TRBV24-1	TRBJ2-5	ATSDPRQGGETQY
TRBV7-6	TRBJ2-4	ASSLDVRGEGNIQY
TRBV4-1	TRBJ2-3	ASSQASQPSTDTQY
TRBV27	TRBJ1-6	ATTFSYPGGNSPLH
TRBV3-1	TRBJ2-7	ASSSSKGAGSVEQY
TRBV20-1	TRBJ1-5	SARVGRQGQPQH
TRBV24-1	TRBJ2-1	ATSDFEGGRGPNEQF
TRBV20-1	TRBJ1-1	SAVTGGLSRPEAF
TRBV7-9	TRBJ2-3	ASSLQSGGSTDTQY
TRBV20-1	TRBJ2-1	SAKAVGPLDGQF
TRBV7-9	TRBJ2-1	ASSLGMSSYNEQF
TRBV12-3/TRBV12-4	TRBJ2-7	ASRRLAGGSDYEQY
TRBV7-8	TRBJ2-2	ASSLPGQGYPGELF
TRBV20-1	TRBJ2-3	SARPTPSVDTQY
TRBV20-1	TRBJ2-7	SARDQGRGTYEQY
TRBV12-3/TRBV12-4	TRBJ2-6	ASSYRGLGANVLT
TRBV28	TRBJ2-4	ASSRWGSPGTKINIQY
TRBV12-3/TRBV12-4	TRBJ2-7	ASSPTPGQGLSEQY
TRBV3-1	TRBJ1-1	ASSQTNSRVEAF
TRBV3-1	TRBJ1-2	ASSQRADHYGYT
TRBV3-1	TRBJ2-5	ASSRPAGGETQY
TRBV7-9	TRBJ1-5	ASSLEGAQPQH
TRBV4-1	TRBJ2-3	ASSPGPPPTDTQY
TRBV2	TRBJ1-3	ASSFPGTGGRNTIY
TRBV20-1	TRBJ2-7	SAEPGLRSSEQY
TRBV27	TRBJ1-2	ASGPIGYNYGYT
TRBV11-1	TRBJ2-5	ASSLPGLDRPSQETQY
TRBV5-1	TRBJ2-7	ASRFTGDTYEQY
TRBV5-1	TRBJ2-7	ASSLGTGDTAYEQY
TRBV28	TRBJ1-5	ASSPVEMQPQH
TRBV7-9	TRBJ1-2	ASGDLKGSRA
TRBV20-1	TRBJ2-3	SASGGATDTQY
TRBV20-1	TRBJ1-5	SARDWGSNQPQH
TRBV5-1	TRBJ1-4	ARDRENEKLF
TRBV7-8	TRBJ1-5	ASSPDRGRSNQPQH
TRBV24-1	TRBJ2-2	ATSDFQTDTGELF
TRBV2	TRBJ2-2	ASVTGNTGELF
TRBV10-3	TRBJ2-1	AISESGAGVRNEQF
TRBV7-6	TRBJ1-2	ASSPVVRDYGYT
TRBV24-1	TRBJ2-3	ATDTQY
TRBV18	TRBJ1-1	ASSPRQGIETEAF
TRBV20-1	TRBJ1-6	SARVPRLRAPLGSPLH
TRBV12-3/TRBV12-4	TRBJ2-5	ASSLAGREETQY
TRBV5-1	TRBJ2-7	ASSLAPGYEQY
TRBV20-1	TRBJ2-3	SAPIAGRGTDTQY
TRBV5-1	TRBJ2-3	ASRGGLAGFTDTQY
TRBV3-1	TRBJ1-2	ASSQDPSGQVKSGYT
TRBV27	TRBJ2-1	ASTVFSGGANEQF
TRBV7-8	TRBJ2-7	ASSLQPGDYEQY
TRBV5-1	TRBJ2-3	ASSESAYDRFLTSTDTQY
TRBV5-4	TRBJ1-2	ASSGAESTIHGYT
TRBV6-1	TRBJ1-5	ASGGGEVQPQH
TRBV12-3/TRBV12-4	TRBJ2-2	ASSLVAGGQSGELF